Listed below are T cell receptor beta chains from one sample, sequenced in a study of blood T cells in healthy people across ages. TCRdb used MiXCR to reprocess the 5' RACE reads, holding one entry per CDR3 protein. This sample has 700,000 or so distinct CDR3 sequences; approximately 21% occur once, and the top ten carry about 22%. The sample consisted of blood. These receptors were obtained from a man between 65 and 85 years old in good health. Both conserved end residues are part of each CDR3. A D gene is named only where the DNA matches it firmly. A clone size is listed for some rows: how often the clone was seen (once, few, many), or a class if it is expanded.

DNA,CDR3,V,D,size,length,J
TGTGCCAGCAGTCCGGGGACAGGGGAAGTAGGTACGCAGTATTTT,CASSPGTGEVGTQYF,TRBV12-3/TRBV12-4,TRBD1,few,15,TRBJ2-3
TGCAGTGCACAGTTGGGGGCTGGAAACACCATATATTTT,CSAQLGAGNTIYF,TRBV20-1,NA,NA,13,TRBJ1-3
TGTGCCAGCAGTTTATCCGGGGGGAACACAGATACGCAGTATTTT,CASSLSGGNTDTQYF,TRBV12-3/TRBV12-4,TRBD2,few,15,TRBJ2-3
TGTGCCAGCAGCCCCGGGCCCCAAGGACCCCTCCACTTT,CASSPGPQGPLHF,TRBV3-1,NA,few,13,TRBJ1-6
TGTGCCAGCAGCTGGACTAGCGGGAGGTTTAGCACAGATACGCAGTATTTT,CASSWTSGRFSTDTQYF,TRBV7-2,TRBD2,few,17,TRBJ2-3
TGTGCCACCTCGGTGGACAGAACAAACAATGAGCAGTTCTTC,CATSVDRTNNEQFF,TRBV18,NA,few,14,TRBJ2-1
TGTGCCAGCAGCCAAGTCCCAGCGGGGGAGACAGGTGAGCAGTTCTTC,CASSQVPAGETGEQFF,TRBV3-1,TRBD2,NA,16,TRBJ2-1
TGTGCCACCAGTGAGGGGGGACAGGGGGTAAGGGAACCCCAGCATTTT,CATSEGGQGVREPQHF,TRBV24-1,TRBD1,NA,16,TRBJ1-5
TGTGCCAGCGGGGGCACGGAAGGTTACACAGATACGCAGTATTTT,CASGGTEGYTDTQYF,TRBV7-8,NA,few,15,TRBJ2-3
TGTGCCAGCAGTCCTAGCGGCCGCCCCTCCTACAATGAGCAGTTCTTC,CASSPSGRPSYNEQFF,TRBV28,TRBD2,few,16,TRBJ2-1
TGTGCCAGCAGCTCCCTAGGGGGTTACAATGAGCAGTTCTTC,CASSSLGGYNEQFF,TRBV7-2,NA,few,14,TRBJ2-1
TGTGCCAGCAGCCGCGGGGGGAGCTATGGCTACACCTTC,CASSRGGSYGYTF,TRBV11-1,NA,few,13,TRBJ1-2
TGTGCCAGCAGCCCTAAGGGGTCAAGGGTAGAGACCCAGTACTTC,CASSPKGSRVETQYF,TRBV11-2,NA,NA,15,TRBJ2-5
TGTGCCAGCAGTTGGGGGACTAGCGGGAGAAATGAGCAGTTCTTC,CASSWGTSGRNEQFF,TRBV6-5,TRBD2,NA,15,TRBJ2-1